This T cell receptor (beta chain) was captured by sequencing in a study of post-analysis software for immune sequencing data. A note on this clonotype: Its matching antigen is unknown. This may arise from a read error, as a much more abundant clone is one base away.

Regarding the study as a whole: Five or six TRBV segments, TRBV5-6, TRBV5-1 and TRBV20-1 among them, were found more frequent in patients than controls. Those samples that were prepared in the same batch co-clustered strongly by F measure.

Unique molecular identifiers were present in the TCR beta cDNA libraries. TCRdb fed the PCR reads into MiXCR, producing one record per CDR3 protein. This table has fewer than 550,000 distinct CDR3 sequences, around a third appearing once. The CDR3 contains 13 residues. Germline V CDR1 and CDR2: SGHTA, FQGTGA. V was clipped by 4 bases and J by 13 bases, with 17 bases between them. Sequences were obtained from blood. The clonotype was recovered from a girl aged 2-17 years with multiple sclerosis. The chain couples TRBV7-3 to TRBJ2-1, with a weak D call TRBD1 (5 bases). The CDR3 loop is CASSSRVQETQFF. DNA of the CDR3: TGTGCCAGCAGCTCCAGGGTCCAAGAGACCCAGTTCTTC.